The present T cell receptor beta chain was sequenced within a study of blood T cells in healthy people across ages. Using a J-beta primer mix together with a sample-barcoded 5' primer, a second PCR was run for roughly 7 to 11 cycles. Each CDR3 protein is one row after TCRdb ran MiXCR on the 5' RACE reads. The table includes some 1.8 million distinct CDR3 sequences, roughly 43% detected once. Trimming pared 11 bases from V and 6 bases from J, leaving 7 bases between. CDR1 MGHDK and CDR2 SYGVNS come from the germline V gene. The CDR3 is 9 amino acids. The specimen sequenced was blood. V and J are TRBV25-1 and TRBJ1-2; a weak D match, TRBD1 (5 bases). The source of this sequence is a human donor in good health. The CDR3, as DNA: TGTGCCGTAGGGGATGGCTACACCTTC. The encoded protein is CAVGDGYTF.